A selection of T cell receptor beta chains follows, all from one sample in a study of PD-1 blockade in classical Hodgkin lymphoma. Only in-frame clones appear in the TCRdb table, and some are missing; sequencing was by immunoSEQ multiplex PCR. This sample yields about 29,000 clones, of which less than 80% are seen a single time; roughly 35% belongs to the top ten. The sample in question was peripheral blood mononuclear cells (PBMCs), obtained before the second cycle of nivolumab. These TCRs come from a human donor with classical Hodgkin lymphoma. CDR3s include the opening cysteine and the closing phenylalanine or tryptophan. A D gene is named only where the DNA matches it firmly. Not all rows give a size; the values are once, few, many and, for expanded clones, a class.

D	size	V	J	DNA	CDR3
.	.	TRBV7-2	TRBJ2-1	TGTGCCAGCAGCTTGAAGGATGAGCAGTTCTTC	CASSLKDEQFF
TRBD1	.	TRBV7-9	TRBJ1-4	TGTGCCAGCAGCTTGGGACAGGGAATAGAAAAACTGTTTTTT	CASSLGQGIEKLFF
.	few	TRBV5-1	TRBJ2-1	TGCGCCAGCAGCTTGGCCGGGCGTTCTGAGCAGTTCTTC	CASSLAGRSEQFF
.	few	TRBV13	TRBJ1-5	TGTGCCAGCAGTAGGGGTGACAGGAGAGATTATAGCAATCAGCCCCAGCATTTT	CASSRGDRRDYSNQPQHF
.	.	TRBV30	TRBJ1-3	TGTGCCTGGTTACGGCTAAGTGGCAGCACCATATATTTT	CAWLRLSGSTIYF
.	.	TRBV7-2	TRBJ2-7	TGTGCCAGCAGCGAAGGCCGCTCCTACGAGCAGTACTTC	CASSEGRSYEQYF
.	.	TRBV19	TRBJ1-1	TGTGCCAGTAGTATAGAGGGGAGTTGGATGAACACTGAAGCTTTCTTT	CASSIEGSWMNTEAFF
.	.	TRBV6-1	TRBJ1-5	TGTGCCAGCAGTGAGCGGGTGGCGCAGCCCCAGCATTTT	CASSERVAQPQHF
.	.	TRBV5-6	TRBJ1-1	TGTGCCAGCACCTTCGGGGGCACTGAAGCTTTCTTT	CASTFGGTEAFF
.	.	TRBV7-2	TRBJ1-6	TGTGCCAGCAGATCTGACAATCGAAGGGACTCTTATAATTCACCCCTCCACTTT	CASRSDNRRDSYNSPLHF
.	few	TRBV7-9	TRBJ1-1	TGTGCCAGCAGCTTAGCGGACACCGACACTGAAGCTTTCTTT	CASSLADTDTEAFF
.	once	TRBV7-8	TRBJ1-5	TGTGCCAGCAGCTTGAATGACGGGGGAGTCCAGCCCCAGCATTTT	CASSLNDGGVQPQHF
.	.	TRBV29-1	TRBJ1-1	TGCAGCGTTGGGGCCGAGAACACTGAAGCTTTCTTT	CSVGAENTEAFF
.	.	TRBV7-9	TRBJ2-7	TGTGCCAGCAGCTTAGTCCCGGAATCCTACGAGCAGTACTTC	CASSLVPESYEQYF
.	.	TRBV7-3	TRBJ1-1	TGTGCCAGCAGCCGTATAGGGGCCACTGAAGCTTTCTTT	CASSRIGATEAFF
.	.	TRBV6-6	TRBJ1-5	TGTGCCAGCAGTTACGTGGGGGAAGGCAATCAGCCCCAGCATTTT	CASSYVGEGNQPQHF